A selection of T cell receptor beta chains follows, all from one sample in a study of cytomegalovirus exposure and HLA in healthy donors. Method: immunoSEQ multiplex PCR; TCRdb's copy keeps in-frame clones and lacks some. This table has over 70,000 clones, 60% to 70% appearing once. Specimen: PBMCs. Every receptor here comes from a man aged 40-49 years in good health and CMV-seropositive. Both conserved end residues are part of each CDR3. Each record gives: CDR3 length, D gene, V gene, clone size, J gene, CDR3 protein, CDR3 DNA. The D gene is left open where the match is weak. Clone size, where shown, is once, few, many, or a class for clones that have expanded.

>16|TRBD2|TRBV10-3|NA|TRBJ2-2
CAVGGSAGRDTGELFF
TGTGCCGTGGGGGGGTCTGCGGGACGAGACACCGGGGAGCTGTTTTTT
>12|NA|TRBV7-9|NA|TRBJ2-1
CASRENYNEQFF
TGTGCCAGCCGGGAGAACTACAATGAGCAGTTCTTC
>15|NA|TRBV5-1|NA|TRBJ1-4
CASSLTGTTNEKLFF
TGCGCCAGCAGCTTAACCGGGACAACGAATGAAAAACTGTTTTTT
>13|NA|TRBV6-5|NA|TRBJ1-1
CASSPGGNTEAFF
TGTGCCAGCAGTCCCGGGGGTAACACTGAAGCTTTCTTT
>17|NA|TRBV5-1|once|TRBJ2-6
CASSLETGGSGANVLTF
TGCGCCAGCAGCTTGGAGACAGGAGGCTCTGGGGCCAACGTCCTGACTTTC
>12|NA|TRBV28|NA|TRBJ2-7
CASSLSVKEQYF
TGTGCCAGCAGTTTATCGGTGAAGGAGCAGTACTTC
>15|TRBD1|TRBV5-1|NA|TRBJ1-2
CASSIGTASSYGYTF
TGCGCCAGCAGCATTGGGACAGCGTCTAGCTATGGCTACACCTTC
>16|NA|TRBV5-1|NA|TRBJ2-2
CASSLRRDPNTGELFF
TGCGCCAGCAGCTTAAGGCGGGACCCGAACACCGGGGAGCTGTTTTTT
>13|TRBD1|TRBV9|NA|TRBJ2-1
CASSLGQGNEQFF
TGTGCCAGCAGCCTAGGACAGGGCAATGAGCAGTTCTTC
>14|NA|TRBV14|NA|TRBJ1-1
CASSREGGFTEAFF
TGTGCCAGCAGCCGTGAGGGAGGGTTCACTGAAGCTTTCTTT
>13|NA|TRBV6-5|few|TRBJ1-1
CASSPLRGSEAFF
TGTGCCAGCAGTCCTCTCAGGGGCTCTGAAGCTTTCTTT
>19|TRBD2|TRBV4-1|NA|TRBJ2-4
CASSQDDDSSGGPKNIQYF
TGCGCCAGCAGCCAAGATGACGACTCTAGCGGGGGTCCCAAAAACATTCAGTACTTC